This T cell receptor beta chain comes out of a study of response to subunit inactivated influenza vaccine. General study points: Authors suggested each seasonal influenza vaccination recruits few new T cells.

MiXCR was run by TCRdb on the RT-PCR reads, yielding one entry per CDR3 protein. This table holds approximately 530,000 distinct CDR3 sequences, 7.5% to 8.5% found once. Worth noting for this clonotype: Its target is not known.

The CDR3 runs 15 residues. CDR1 is LNHDA and CDR2 is SQIVND in the germline V gene (reference sequence). Trimming took off 5 bases at V and 6 bases at J, with 17 bases between the two ends. The input for sequencing was PBMCs from blood, taken roughly 24 months after vaccination. This rearrangement joins TRBV19 to TRBJ2-1; D may be TRBD1 or TRBD2 (5 bases each). The TCR sequence derives from a man aged 45 to 70 who received an inactivated influenza vaccine. CDR3 amino acids: CASSPPGRHLNEQFF. CDR3 nucleotide sequence: TGTGCCAGTAGTCCACCGGGACGACACCTCAATGAGCAGTTCTTC.